One and the same sample provided the 11 T cell receptor beta chains below, sequenced in a study of regulatory and conventional T cells in RAG deficiency (dated by TCRdb to about 2017). Conventional CD4+ T cells were purified from blood as CD25-low CD127-high cells before genomic DNA extraction. Libraries were constructed by the immunoSEQ multiplex PCR assay. TCRdb's version of the immuneACCESS table is confined to in-frame rearrangements and falls short of the full clone set. An unresolved V gene accounts for under half of the shortfall where checked; the remainder is of unknown origin. The sample table contains about 30,000 clones; only one count was recorded for 90% to 96% of them. Under 0.45% of the sample goes to the ten largest clones. Separately, the same data were catalogued under a study of regulatory T cells. Drawing on the second study: In the multiplex PCR, 52 forward TRBV primers and 13 reverse TRBJ primers were used, and assay-based and computational corrections were applied for amplification bias.

The sample comprised CD25- CD4+ T cells sorted from blood. The receptors were sampled from a human donor in good health.

The chain employs TRBV6-1 and TRBJ1-5, with 10 bases that match TRBD1. The germline V gene has CDR1 MNHNS and CDR2 SASEGT. V lost 8 bases to trimming and J lost 2 bases; unmatched junction nucleotides: 6. The CDR3 contains 15 residues. DNA for the CDR3: TGTGCCAGCGGGAGGACAGGGGGTGGCAATCAGCCCCAGCATTTT. It codes for CASGRTGGGNQPQHF.

The V and J genes are TRBV19 and TRBJ1-1; 7 bases line up with TRBD1. The junction had 10 bases not matched to a gene; V was cut back by 5 bases and J by 4 bases. The germline CDR1 and CDR2 sequences are LNHDA and SQIVND (reference sequence). The CDR3 is 15 residues long. The CDR3 DNA is TGTGCCAGTAGTGTTCCGACAGGGTCGGGCACTGAAGCTTTCTTT. It codes for CASSVPTGSGTEAFF. Full variable domain (remainder filled in from reference TRBV19 and TRBJ1-1): DGGITQSPKYLFRKEGQNVTLSCEQNLNHDAMYWYRQDPGQGLRLIYYSQIVNDFQKGDIAEGYSVSREKKESFPLTVTSAQKNPTAFYLCASSVPTGSGTEAFFGQGTRLTVV.

This sequence joins TRBV11-3 and TRBJ2-5; perhaps TRBD2 as D (7 bases). The CDR3 consists of 13 residues. The V gene lost 6 bases and the J gene lost 5 bases, with 13 bases spanning the gap. Germline lookup yields CDR1 SGHNT and CDR2 YENEEA. In nucleotides, the CDR3 is TGTGCCAGCAGTAATGGGGGGGCGGAGACCCAGTACTTC. Protein product: CASSNGGAETQYF. Drawing the rest from reference TRBV11-3 and TRBJ2-5, the complete variable domain is EAGVVQSPRYKIIEKKQPVAFWCNPISGHNTLYWYLQNLGQGPELLIRYENEEAVDDSQLPKDRFSAERLKGVDSTLKIQPAELGDSAVYLCASSNGGAETQYFGPGTRLLVL.

The chain combines TRBV9 with TRBJ1-2, with D possibly being TRBD1 (6 bases). Germline V lookup: CDR1 SGDLS, CDR2 YYNGEE. V was trimmed by 3 bases and J by 7 bases, leaving 22 bases between them. This CDR3 has 16 amino acids. CDR3 bases: TGTGCCAGCAGCGCAACCGATCTTACAGGGTGGGCTGGCTACACCTTC. Translating it yields CASSATDLTGWAGYTF.

The chain couples TRBV5-1 to TRBJ2-5, with TRBD2 matching 9 bases. This CDR3 is 14 amino acids long. Trimming took 4 bases from V and 3 from J; bases not matched to a gene: 4. CDR1 and CDR2 (germline): SGHRS, YFSETQ. The chain's CDR3 is CASSLGLAKETQYF. The DNA of the CDR3 is TGCGCCAGCAGCCTGGGACTAGCCAAAGAGACCCAGTACTTC.

The gene calls are TRBV18 and TRBJ1-1; perhaps TRBD1 as D (5 bases). Germline-derived CDR1 and CDR2 are KGHSH and LQKENI. The CDR3 covers 14 residues. V lost 6 bases to trimming and J lost 0 bases, with 11 bases between them. Written as DNA, the CDR3 is TGTGCCAGCTCGCTAGGAGGGGTGAACACTGAAGCTTTCTTT. Protein product: CASSLGGVNTEAFF.

The J gene is TRBJ1-2, the V gene TRBV6-5; D might be TRBD1 (5 bases). This CDR3 is built from 13 residues. Germline V gene data show CDR1 as MNHEY and CDR2 as SVGAGI. The V end was cut by 11 bases, the J end by 6 bases, with 19 bases between. CDR3 in DNA: TGTGCCTGTGCAGGGCCGGGACTAAATGGCTACACCTTC. Translated: CACAGPGLNGYTF.

The V call is TRBV6-1, the J call TRBJ2-7, with 7 nucleotides matching TRBD1. V lost 0 bases, J lost 3 bases, and 8 bases stayed unmatched. The CDR3 totals 16 residues. In germline, CDR1 is MNHNS, CDR2 SASEGT. CDR3 amino acids: CASSEALTGRRYEQYF. The CDR3 DNA is TGTGCCAGCAGTGAAGCGCTGACAGGGCGCCGCTACGAGCAGTACTTC.

The chain is built from TRBV5-1 and TRBJ2-7; TRBD1 matches 9 bases. The CDR3 loop spans 22 amino acids. Germline assignment: CDR1 SGHRS and CDR2 YFSETQ. J gave up 5 bases and V 4 bases, and 31 bases lay outside the gene matches. CDR3 bases: TGCGCCAGCAGCCTATCAACCGGGACAGGGTTTTTCGGGCGGGGGAATGCGCACGAGCAGTACTTC. It specifies CASSLSTGTGFFGRGNAHEQYF.

This chain uses TRBV4-1 with TRBJ2-1; 9 nucleotides agree with TRBD1. Germline lookup yields CDR1 MGHRA and CDR2 YSYEKL. V shed 2 bases, J shed 8 bases, and the junction held 10 bases outside the gene matches. The length of the CDR3 is 16 residues. CDR3 loop: CASSQFTGGVYYEQFF. In DNA, the CDR3 is TGCGCCAGCAGCCAATTTACAGGGGGCGTTTACTATGAGCAGTTCTTC.

The chain joins TRBV27 to TRBJ2-5; 7 bases line up with TRBD2. Unmatched junction bases numbered 12, after V lost 5 bases and J lost 3 bases. Germline CDR1 MNHEY, CDR2 SMNVEV (reference sequence). The CDR3 covers 16 residues. In DNA form, the CDR3 reads TGTGCCAGCAGTACCCGGACTAGTCAATCCAAAGAGACCCAGTACTTC. It codes for CASSTRTSQSKETQYF.